A single sample gave rise to the 23 T cell receptor beta chains below, sequenced in a study of blood T cell repertoires in COVID-19. TCRdb keeps only in-frame clones here, not all; method: immunoSEQ multiplex PCR. The sample gives 45,000 to 55,000 clones, less than 90% of which show up once; 5.3% is in the top ten. Material: peripheral blood. The receptors derive from a human donor in a cohort sampled during active COVID-19.

This sequence joins TRBV27 and TRBJ1-3, with D uncertain. This CDR3 contains 15 residues. Germline CDR1 reads MNHEY; CDR2 reads SMNVEV (reference sequence). Trimming stripped 4 bases from V and 7 bases from J, with 17 bases between. For the CDR3, the DNA is TGTGCCAGCAGTTCGGCATTACGGGGAAGCAACACCATATATTTT. Translated: CASSSALRGSNTIYF.

This sequence joins TRBV5-1 and TRBJ1-1; D might be TRBD1 (6 bases). The CDR3 length is 14 residues. Germline V gene data show CDR1 as SGHRS and CDR2 as YFSETQ. V was clipped by 0 bases and J by 2 bases, with 8 bases between them. CDR3 nucleotide sequence: TGCGCCAGCAGCTTGGCAGGGACAAACACTGAAGCTTTCTTT. Protein sequence: CASSLAGTNTEAFF.

The gene calls are TRBV4-3 and TRBJ2-6, with a weak D call TRBD1 (5 bases). Germline CDR1 and CDR2: LGHNA and YSLEER. This CDR3 spans 20 amino acids. V lost 0 bases to trimming and J lost 2 bases, with 20 bases between them. The CDR3 sequence: CASSQEAGLGLMAGANVLTF. The CDR3 DNA sequence: TGCGCCAGCAGCCAAGAAGCAGGGTTGGGCCTAATGGCTGGGGCCAACGTCCTGACTTTC.

The chain couples TRBV6-2 or TRBV6-3 to TRBJ2-2; 15 nucleotides match TRBD2. Germline V gives CDR1 MNHEY, CDR2 SVGEGT. V gave up 2 bases and J gave up 4 bases; unmatched junction bases: 8. This CDR3 region has 19 residues. CDR3: CASSYAWTSGGGGTGELFF. The DNA of the CDR3 is TGTGCCAGCAGTTACGCATGGACTAGCGGGGGGGGCGGCACCGGGGAGCTGTTTTTT.

The V call is TRBV30, the J call TRBJ1-6; D is perhaps TRBD1 (5 bases). The CDR3 is 13 amino acids. CDR1 is GTSNPN and CDR2 is SVGIG in the germline V gene (reference sequence). Trimming took off 3 bases at V and 7 bases at J, with 10 bases between the two ends. CDR3 nucleotide sequence: TGTGCCTGGAGCGGCAGGGAAAATTCACCCCTCCACTTT. It yields the protein CAWSGRENSPLHF.

This chain connects TRBV30 to TRBJ2-7; a weak D match, TRBD1 (6 bases). Germline CDR1 reads GTSNPN; CDR2 reads SVGIG (reference sequence). Trimming stripped 2 bases from V and 3 bases from J, with 11 bases between. This CDR3 is 13 amino acids long. The CDR3 nucleotides are TGTGCCTGGAGTACAGGACAGATCTACGAGCAGTACTTC. It yields the protein CAWSTGQIYEQYF.

The chain has TRBV2 and TRBJ2-7; D possibly corresponds to TRBD1 (6 bases). This CDR3 has 14 amino acids. Between the trimmed V and J ends, which lost 9 bases and 3 bases, there was a span of 18 bases. The germline V gene has CDR1 SNHLY and CDR2 FYNNEI. The CDR3, as DNA: TGTGCCAGACCCTTTGGACAGATCAACTACGAGCAGTACTTC. Encoded protein: CARPFGQINYEQYF. Based on the CDR3 plus reference TRBV2 and TRBJ2-7, the full variable domain is EPEVTQTPSHQVTQMGQEVILRCVPISNHLYFYWYRQILGQKVEFLVSFYNNEISEKSEIFDDQFSVERPDGSNFTLKIRSTKLEDSAMYFCARPFGQINYEQYFGPGTRLTVT.

The chain is built from TRBV24-1 and TRBJ2-5; possibly TRBD1 for D (6 bases). The CDR3 runs 15 residues. Trimming left V 6 bases short and J 1 base short, with 14 bases between. Per germline, CDR1 KGHDR and CDR2 SFDVKD. The CDR3 here is CATSSGTGLQETQYF. The CDR3 nucleotides read TGTGCCACCAGTTCCGGAACAGGGCTCCAAGAGACCCAGTACTTC.

The V and J genes are TRBV7-9 and TRBJ1-6, with 10 bases identical to TRBD1. V lost 5 bases to trimming and J lost 8 bases; unmatched junction nucleotides: 3. Germline V gene lookup returns CDR1 SEHNR and CDR2 FQNEAQ (reference sequence). This CDR3 has 14 residues. The CDR3 DNA sequence: TGTGCCAGCAGCCCGACAGGGGGCTATTCACCCCTCCACTTT. It translates to CASSPTGGYSPLHF.

This clone has only one observation. V usage is TRBV7-8 and J usage is TRBJ2-7, with D possibly TRBD1 on 6 matching bases. The V end lost 5 bases, the J end lost 9 bases, and 11 bases lay between the germline ends. The CDR3 length is 11 residues. CDR1 and CDR2 from the germline V gene are SGHVS and FQNEAQ. DNA for the CDR3: TGTGCCAGCAGCACACAGGGTGGGCAGTACTTC. It specifies CASSTQGGQYF.

This chain connects TRBV28 to TRBJ2-5; no reliable D call. Germline CDR1 reads MDHEN; CDR2 reads SYDVKM. This CDR3 contains 12 residues. The ends were cut back, 8 bases at V and 2 bases at J, with 9 bases in the middle. CDR3 residues: CASLGIQETQYF. The CDR3 nucleotides are TGTGCCAGCCTCGGTATACAAGAGACCCAGTACTTC.

This chain links TRBV9 with TRBJ1-2; no firm D call. The V end lost 3 bases, the J end lost 2 bases, and 20 bases lay between the germline ends. Germline CDR1 reads SGDLS; CDR2 reads YYNGEE. The CDR3 length is 17 residues. CDR3 residues: CASSARITPPVNYGYTF. CDR3 in DNA: TGTGCCAGCAGCGCTAGGATTACACCACCGGTAAACTATGGCTACACCTTC. Together with reference TRBV9 and TRBJ1-2, the CDR3 gives the full variable domain: DSGVTQTPKHLITATGQRVTLRCSPRSGDLSVYWYQQSLDQGLQFLIQYYNGEERAKGNILERFSAQQFPDLHSELNLSSLELGDSALYFCASSARITPPVNYGYTFGSGTRLTVV.

This chain links TRBV24-1 with TRBJ2-1; 7 bases fit TRBD1. Germline V gene sequence: CDR1 KGHDR, CDR2 SFDVKD. There are 13 residues in the CDR3. Losses at the gene ends were 4 bases for V and 9 bases for J; bases not matched to a gene: 5. The CDR3 nucleotides are TGTGCCACCAGTGACAGCGACAGGGTTGAGCAGTTCTTC. Its translation is CATSDSDRVEQFF.

The chain has TRBV30 and TRBJ1-3, with a possible D match to TRBD1 (6 bases). The ends were cut back, 4 bases at V and 4 bases at J, with 17 bases in the middle. Germline CDR1 GTSNPN, CDR2 SVGIG (reference sequence). The CDR3 sequence is 15 residues long. The CDR3: CAWKDSFRLGNTIYF. The CDR3 DNA reads TGTGCCTGGAAGGACAGCTTTCGGTTAGGAAACACCATATATTTT.

The rearrangement uses TRBV7-9 and TRBJ1-2; D is perhaps TRBD1 (6 bases). Deletions cut 1 base from V and 4 bases from J, with 7 bases between. CDR1 and CDR2 (germline): SEHNR, FQNEAQ (reference sequence). The CDR3 covers 13 residues. CDR3 in DNA: TGTGCCAGCAGCTTAGAGGACAGCTATGGCTACACCTTC. This encodes CASSLEDSYGYTF.

The chain joins TRBV19 to TRBJ2-7, with D hard to call. CDR3 size: 15 residues. Deletions cut 5 bases from V and 0 bases from J, with 14 bases between. Germline values: CDR1 LNHDA, CDR2 SQIVND (reference sequence). CDR3 DNA: TGTGCCAGTAGTTCCACTTCGTCTAGCTCCTACGAGCAGTACTTC. Its translation is CASSSTSSSSYEQYF.

The V call is TRBV7-9, the J call TRBJ2-2; D ambiguous. The CDR3 has 14 residues. The germline gives CDR1 SEHNR, CDR2 FQNEAQ (reference sequence). V lost 7 bases and J lost 4, with 13 bases in between. CDR3 protein: CASTIRSGTGELFF. CDR3 coding DNA: TGTGCCAGCACTATCCGCTCGGGCACCGGGGAGCTGTTTTTT.

This chain connects TRBV11-3 to TRBJ2-3; 9 nucleotides match TRBD1. From germline, CDR1 is SGHNT and CDR2 YENEEA. The CDR3 has 13 amino acids. Trimming removed 4 bases from V and 5 bases from J; junction bases left unmatched: 1. In DNA, the CDR3 is TGTGCCAGCAGCTCGGACAGGGGAGATACGCAGTATTTT. Translated, it gives CASSSDRGDTQYF.

The chain combines TRBV5-3 with TRBJ1-2, with TRBD1 matching over 7 bases. Being an ORF, TRBV5-3 has a function that is uncertain. This CDR3 is 16 amino acids long. Trimming took 6 bases from V and 0 from J; bases not matched to a gene: 11. The CDR3 DNA follows: TGTGCCAGAACCTTTCAAACGACAGGGACTAACTATGGCTACACCTTC. Translation gives CARTFQTTGTNYGYTF.

V gene TRBV2 combines with J gene TRBJ1-4, with 7 bases matching TRBD1. The CDR3 has 15 amino acids. Trimming at V came to 8 bases and at J to 4 bases, leaving 10 bases not matched to a gene. The germline gives CDR1 SNHLY, CDR2 FYNNEI. CDR3 sequence reads: CASRDRAPGNEKLFF. DNA for the CDR3: TGTGCCAGCCGGGACAGAGCCCCTGGTAATGAAAAACTGTTTTTT. The full variable domain, completed using reference TRBV2 and TRBJ1-4, is EPEVTQTPSHQVTQMGQEVILRCVPISNHLYFYWYRQILGQKVEFLVSFYNNEISEKSEIFDDQFSVERPDGSNFTLKIRSTKLEDSAMYFCASRDRAPGNEKLFFGSGTQLSVL.

The chain is built from TRBV6-6 and TRBJ1-6; D is unresolved. The CDR3 covers 13 residues. Germline V gene data show CDR1 as MNHNY and CDR2 as SVGAGI (reference sequence). V lost 0 bases, J lost 7 bases, and 4 bases lay in between. CDR3: CASSYSQNSPLHF. DNA of the CDR3: TGTGCCAGCAGTTACTCCCAAAATTCACCCCTCCACTTT.

On this clone itself: One end of the junction varies from germline; a read error may be responsible. The V gene is TRBV3-1 (or the pseudogene TRBV3-2), the J gene TRBJ2-7; D is possibly TRBD1 or TRBD2 (7 bases each). In germline, CDR1 is LGHDT, CDR2 YNNKEL (reference sequence). The CDR3 sequence is 15 residues long. CDR3 in amino acids: CASRQGRAGGGEQYF. CDR3 bases: TGTGCCAGCCGCCAAGGGAGGGCAGGGGGAGGCGAGCAGTACTTC.

The V gene is TRBV7-3, the J gene TRBJ1-6; D call uncertain. Germline V gene sequence: CDR1 SGHTA, CDR2 FQGTGA. CDR3 size: 14 residues. The germline V and J ends were trimmed by 2 bases and 5 bases, with 7 bases remaining between them. The CDR3 is CASSLASHNSPLHF. The CDR3 DNA reads as TGTGCCAGCAGCTTAGCGTCCCATAATTCACCCCTCCACTTT.